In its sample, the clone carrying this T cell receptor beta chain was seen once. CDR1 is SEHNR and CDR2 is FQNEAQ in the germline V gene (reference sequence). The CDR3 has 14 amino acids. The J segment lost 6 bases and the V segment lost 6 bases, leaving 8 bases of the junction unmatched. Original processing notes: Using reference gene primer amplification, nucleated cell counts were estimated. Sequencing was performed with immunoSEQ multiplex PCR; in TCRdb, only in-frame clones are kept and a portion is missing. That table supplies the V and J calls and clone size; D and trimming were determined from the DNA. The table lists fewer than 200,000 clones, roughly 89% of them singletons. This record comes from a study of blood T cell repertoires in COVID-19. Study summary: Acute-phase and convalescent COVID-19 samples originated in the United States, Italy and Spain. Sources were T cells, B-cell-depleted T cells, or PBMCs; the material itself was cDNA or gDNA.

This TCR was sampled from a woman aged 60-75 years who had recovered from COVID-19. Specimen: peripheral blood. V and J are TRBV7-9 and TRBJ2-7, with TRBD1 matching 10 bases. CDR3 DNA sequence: TGTGCCAGCAGGAATTGGACAGGGGGTGGCGAGCAGTACTTC. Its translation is CASRNWTGGGEQYF.